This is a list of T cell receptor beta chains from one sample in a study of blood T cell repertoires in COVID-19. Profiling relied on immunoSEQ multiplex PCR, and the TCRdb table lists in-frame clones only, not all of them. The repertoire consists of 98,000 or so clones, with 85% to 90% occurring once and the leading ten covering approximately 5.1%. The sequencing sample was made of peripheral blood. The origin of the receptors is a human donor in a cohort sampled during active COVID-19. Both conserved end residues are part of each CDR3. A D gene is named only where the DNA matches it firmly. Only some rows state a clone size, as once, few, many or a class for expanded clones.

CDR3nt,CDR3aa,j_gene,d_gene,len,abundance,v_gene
TGTGCCAGCGGGGTAGGGAGTAGCTACACCTTC,CASGVGSSYTF,TRBJ1-2,NA,11,NA,TRBV3-1/TRBV3-2
TGTGCCAGTAGTATCTGGGACAGGGCCCCAGATACGCAGTATTTT,CASSIWDRAPDTQYF,TRBJ2-3,TRBD1,15,NA,TRBV19
TGTGCCAGCAGCCCTCGGGGGAACACTGAAGCTTTCTTT,CASSPRGNTEAFF,TRBJ1-1,NA,13,once,TRBV3-1/TRBV3-2
TGTGCCAGCAGTTTGGAAGGGGCAAGGGGCTACACCTTC,CASSLEGARGYTF,TRBJ1-2,NA,13,NA,TRBV28
TGTGCCAGCAGTTGGTCAGGGGGTCTTGAAGCTTTCTTT,CASSWSGGLEAFF,TRBJ1-1,TRBD1,13,NA,TRBV28
TGTGCCAGCAACAGAGACAGGGAACGGGAGCAGTTCTTC,CASNRDREREQFF,TRBJ2-1,TRBD1,13,NA,TRBV27
TGCGCCAGCAGCCCGACCCCCGGGGGAGAGACCCAGTACTTC,CASSPTPGGETQYF,TRBJ2-5,NA,14,NA,TRBV5-1
TGTGCCAGCAGCCCTAGACCCGACGAGCAGTACTTC,CASSPRPDEQYF,TRBJ2-7,NA,12,NA,TRBV7-9
TGTGCCAGCAGCCCTACAGGGGACTATGGCTACACCTTC,CASSPTGDYGYTF,TRBJ1-2,TRBD1,13,NA,TRBV11-2
TGTGCCAGCAGTTCTCCCTCCGCGGGAGTTTCCTACAATGAGCAGTTCTTC,CASSSPSAGVSYNEQFF,TRBJ2-1,TRBD2,17,NA,TRBV27
TGTGCCAGCAGCTTAGGAGGCGCACTCCCGGGGGATACGCAGTATTTT,CASSLGGALPGDTQYF,TRBJ2-3,NA,16,NA,TRBV7-6
TGTGCCATCAGTGAGTCGGGACTAGCGGGCAACGAGCAGTACTTC,CAISESGLAGNEQYF,TRBJ2-7,TRBD2,15,NA,TRBV10-3
TGCGCCAGCAGCCAAGGCCCGACAGGGAGGCCCTACGAGCAGTACTTC,CASSQGPTGRPYEQYF,TRBJ2-7,NA,16,NA,TRBV4-1
TGTGCCAGCTCACCTTTAGCCACAACTAATGAAAAACTGTTTTTT,CASSPLATTNEKLFF,TRBJ1-4,NA,15,NA,TRBV18
TGTGCAAGTCACAGGGGGTCCTACAATGAGCAGTTCTTC,CASHRGSYNEQFF,TRBJ2-1,NA,13,NA,TRBV12-2
TGCAGCGTTGGGGGGACTGAACAAGAGACCCAGTACTTC,CSVGGTEQETQYF,TRBJ2-5,NA,13,NA,TRBV29-1
TGCAGCGTTGAATGGGCCTTGCAGCTGAGCTCCTACAATGAGCAGTTCTTC,CSVEWALQLSSYNEQFF,TRBJ2-1,NA,17,NA,TRBV29-1